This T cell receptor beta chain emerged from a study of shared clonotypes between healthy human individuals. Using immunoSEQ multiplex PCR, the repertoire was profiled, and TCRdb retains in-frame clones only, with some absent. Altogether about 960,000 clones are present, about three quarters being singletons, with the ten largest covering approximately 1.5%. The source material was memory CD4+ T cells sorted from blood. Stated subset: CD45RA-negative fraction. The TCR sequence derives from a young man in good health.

CDR3 residues: CASSLAGQITDTQYF. CDR3 coding DNA: TGCGCCAGCAGCTTGGCGGGACAGATCACAGATACGCAGTATTTT. The chain carries TRBV5-1 and TRBJ2-3, with TRBD1 matching 7 bases. Germline assignment: CDR1 SGHRS and CDR2 YFSETQ. This CDR3 spans 15 amino acids. V was clipped by 0 bases and J by 2 bases; unmatched bases: 3.